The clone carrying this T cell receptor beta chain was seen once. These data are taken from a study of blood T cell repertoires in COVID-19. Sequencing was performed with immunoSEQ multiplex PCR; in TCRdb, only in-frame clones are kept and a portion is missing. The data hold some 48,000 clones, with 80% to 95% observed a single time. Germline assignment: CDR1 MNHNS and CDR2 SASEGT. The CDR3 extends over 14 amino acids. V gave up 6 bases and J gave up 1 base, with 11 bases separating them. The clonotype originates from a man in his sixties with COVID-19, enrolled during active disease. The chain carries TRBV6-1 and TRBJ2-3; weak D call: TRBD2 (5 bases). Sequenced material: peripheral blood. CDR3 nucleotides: TGTGCCAGCAGCCGAGGGCGGGGCACAGATACGCAGTATTTT. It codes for CASSRGRGTDTQYF.